The 32 T cell receptor beta chains reported below all come from one sample, sequenced in a study of OX40 agonist ivuxolimab in advanced cancers. Profiling relied on immunoSEQ multiplex PCR, and the TCRdb table lists in-frame clones only, not all of them. The data show under 75,000 clones, with approximately 83% seen just once and 0.65% to 0.9% held by the top ten. The sequencing here drew on CD4+ or CD8+ T cells sorted from blood, taken in a trial of the OX40 agonist ivuxolimab. These receptors were collected from an adult with an advanced solid tumor such as melanoma, head and neck, liver or kidney cancer.

V usage is TRBV14 and J usage is TRBJ1-4; 10 bases agree with TRBD1. CDR3 length: 15 residues. Germline CDR1 and CDR2: SGHDN and FVKESK. J gave up 8 bases and V 4 bases, and 7 bases lay outside the gene matches. CDR3 nucleotides: TGTGCCAGCAGCCGACGACAGGGGGCAGGGGAAAAACTGTTTTTT. This codes for CASSRRQGAGEKLFF.

The chain recombines TRBV12-5 with TRBJ1-5; 10 positions agree with TRBD1. V lost 3 bases, J lost 7 bases, and 6 bases stayed unmatched. This CDR3 has 15 residues. Germline lookup yields CDR1 LGHNT and CDR2 FRNRAP. The CDR3 DNA is TGTGCTAGTGGTTTTTCCGGGACAGGGGACCAGCCCCAGCATTTT. Its translation is CASGFSGTGDQPQHF.

The J gene is TRBJ2-7, the V gene TRBV6-6; 8 positions agree with TRBD2. Per germline, CDR1 MNHNY and CDR2 SVGAGI (reference sequence). The CDR3 totals 13 residues. Trimming cost V 4 bases and J 5 bases; bases outside gene matches: 4. The CDR3 nucleotides read TGTGCCAGCAGTTCGGGGACTAGGAACGAGCAGTACTTC. It encodes CASSSGTRNEQYF.

A few counts support this clone. V is TRBV11-1 and J is TRBJ1-1; 7 bases agree with TRBD1. Per germline, CDR1 SGHAT and CDR2 FQDESV (reference sequence). The trim removed 1 base at V and 4 bases at J, leaving 0 bases unmatched. This CDR3 is built from 13 residues. DNA of the CDR3: TGTGCCAGCAGCTTAGGGACAGGCACTGAAGCTTTCTTT. As protein: CASSLGTGTEAFF.

This chain connects TRBV18 to TRBJ2-7; D is ambiguous. The CDR3 extends over 13 amino acids. Germline CDR1 is KGHSH and CDR2 is LQKENI. V lost 4 bases, J lost 1 base, and 8 bases lay in between. CDR3 region: CASSLARSYEQYF. The CDR3 bases are TGTGCCAGCTCACTTGCCAGATCCTACGAGCAGTACTTC.

This clone has more than one count but fewer than ten. The chain employs TRBV4-2 and TRBJ2-7; D is uncertain. The germline V gene encodes CDR1 LGHNA and CDR2 YNFKEQ. CDR3 length equals 13 residues. The V gene lost 4 bases and the J gene lost 2 bases, with 9 bases spanning the gap. The CDR3 nucleotides are TGTGCCAGCAGCCCGTCGCAGGCCTACGAGCAGTACTTC. It translates to CASSPSQAYEQYF.

The rearrangement joins TRBV4-3 to TRBJ1-1, with 7 nucleotides matching TRBD1. The CDR3 contains 13 residues. Per the germline V gene, CDR1 is LGHNA and CDR2 is YSLEER. Losses at the gene ends were 6 bases for V and 2 bases for J; bases not matched to a gene: 3. The chain's CDR3 is CASRGQPNTEAFF. The CDR3 DNA reads as TGCGCCAGCAGGGGACAGCCAAACACTGAAGCTTTCTTT.

The chain couples TRBV2 to TRBJ2-7; the D gene is possibly TRBD2 (6 bases). Trimming removed 4 bases from V and 3 bases from J, with 25 bases in between. In germline, CDR1 is SNHLY, CDR2 FYNNEI. The CDR3 has 18 amino acids. CDR3 protein: CASSASPLGSPGGYEQYF. In DNA, the CDR3 is TGTGCCAGCAGTGCAAGCCCCCTTGGGTCCCCCGGGGGCTACGAGCAGTACTTC.

The rearrangement uses TRBV30 and TRBJ2-4; 7 nucleotides match TRBD2. The CDR3 consists of 16 residues. Trimming took 3 bases from V and 2 from J; bases not matched to a gene: 10. Germline loops: CDR1 GTSNPN, CDR2 SVGIG (reference sequence). The DNA for the CDR3 is TGTGCCTGGAGGGGGAGGCGGGAGCTAACCAAAAACATTCAGTACTTC. Protein: CAWRGRRELTKNIQYF.

The chain couples TRBV5-8 to TRBJ1-4, with TRBD1 matching over 7 bases. Germline V gives CDR1 SGHTS, CDR2 YDEGEE. The V segment lost 3 bases and the J segment 4 bases; nucleotides outside the gene matches: 3. This CDR3 has 14 residues. The CDR3 DNA is TGTGCCAGCAGCTCCGGGACAGATAATGAAAAACTGTTTTTT. It is translated as CASSSGTDNEKLFF.

The chain has TRBV2 and TRBJ1-5; D gene uncertain. Germline V CDR1 and CDR2: SNHLY, FYNNEI. Between the trimmed V and J ends, which lost 4 bases and 0 bases, there was a span of 7 bases. This CDR3 comprises 14 residues. The CDR3 spells CASSVSTSNQPQHF. The CDR3 DNA reads TGTGCCAGCAGTGTCTCAACTAGCAATCAGCCCCAGCATTTT. Full variable domain (remainder filled in from reference TRBV2 and TRBJ1-5): EPEVTQTPSHQVTQMGQEVILRCVPISNHLYFYWYRQILGQKVEFLVSFYNNEISEKSEIFDDQFSVERPDGSNFTLKIRSTKLEDSAMYFCASSVSTSNQPQHFGDGTRLSIL.

The chain carries TRBV5-6 and TRBJ1-5; D gene uncertain. Per germline, CDR1 SGHDT and CDR2 YYEEEE. The length of the CDR3 is 14 residues. Trimming pared 1 base from V and 1 base from J, leaving 6 bases between. The CDR3 sequence is CASSLKGSNQPQHF. Here the CDR3 DNA reads TGTGCCAGCAGCTTGAAGGGAAGCAATCAGCCCCAGCATTTT.

This clone came up once. The chain uses TRBV11-2 and TRBJ1-2, with 9 bases fitting TRBD1. V lost 3 bases, J lost 6 bases, and 11 bases stayed unmatched. CDR3 size: 16 residues. CDR1 is SGHAT, CDR2 FQNNGV, per germline. The DNA for the CDR3 is TGTGCCAGCAGCTTGTTGGGCGGACAGGGGTCGGATGGCTACACCTTC. The encoded protein is CASSLLGGQGSDGYTF.

The rearrangement uses TRBV7-3 and TRBJ1-1, with D maybe TRBD1 (6 bases). The CDR3 consists of 15 residues. CDR1 SGHTA and CDR2 FQGTGA come from the germline V gene. Trimming removed 4 bases at V and 4 bases at J, with 16 bases between. CDR3 amino acids: CASSSSPGTSTEAFF. CDR3 bases: TGTGCCAGCAGCTCCAGCCCAGGGACATCCACTGAAGCTTTCTTT.

The V and J genes are TRBV5-1 and TRBJ1-1; 8 nucleotides align to TRBD1. The ends lost 0 bases at V and 5 bases at J; junction bases unmatched: 6. Germline V gene data show CDR1 as SGHRS and CDR2 as YFSETQ. There are 15 residues in the CDR3. The CDR3 loop is CASSLAAGGSTEAFF. The CDR3 DNA sequence: TGCGCCAGCAGCTTGGCCGCAGGGGGCTCGACTGAAGCTTTCTTT.

Here the CDR3 reads CASSLSGLAGAGEQYF. CDR3 bases: TGCGCCAGCAGCTTGTCGGGGCTAGCGGGAGCTGGCGAGCAGTACTTC. The gene calls are TRBV5-1 and TRBJ2-7, with 10 bases fitting TRBD2. With 1 base clipped from V and 6 bases from J, the junction kept 10 bases outside the gene matches. The CDR3 totals 16 residues. Germline loops: CDR1 SGHRS, CDR2 YFSETQ.

The V call is TRBV14, the J call TRBJ2-5; 9 nucleotides line up with TRBD2. The germline V gene has CDR1 SGHDN and CDR2 FVKESK. V shed 4 bases, J shed 5 bases, and the junction held 2 bases outside the gene matches. The CDR3 has 13 amino acids. In nucleotides, the CDR3 is TGTGCCAGCAGCCGCGGACTAGCGGAGACCCAGTACTTC. It encodes CASSRGLAETQYF.

The chain joins TRBV7-2 to TRBJ2-2; no reliable D call. The CDR3 sequence is 11 residues long. Trimming cost V 7 bases and J 5 bases, with 5 bases left between them. Germline-derived CDR1 and CDR2 are SGHTA and FQGNSA. The CDR3 loop is CASTKTGELFF. The CDR3 coding sequence is TGTGCCAGCACTAAAACCGGGGAGCTGTTTTTT.

This rearrangement joins TRBV9 to TRBJ2-5, with D perhaps matching TRBD1 or TRBD2 (5 bases each). The CDR3 covers 14 residues. Trimming took 6 bases from V and 4 from J, leaving 16 bases between them. Germline-derived CDR1 and CDR2 are SGDLS and YYNGEE. DNA of the CDR3: TGTGCCAGCACCCGTGAAGGGGCGGGAGAGACCCAGTACTTC. As protein: CASTREGAGETQYF.

This clone was observed a handful of times. The chain carries TRBV11-2 and TRBJ2-7; the D call may be TRBD1 or TRBD2 (8 bases each). Germline V gene lookup returns CDR1 SGHAT and CDR2 FQNNGV. The CDR3 contains 19 residues. V lost 3 bases and J lost 5, with 29 bases in between. The CDR3 region is CASSLSPWTSRGRTNEQYF. The CDR3 DNA reads TGTGCCAGCAGCTTGAGCCCCTGGACTAGCAGGGGGCGTACGAACGAGCAGTACTTC.

This clone was counted only a few times. The chain carries TRBV11-2 and TRBJ1-6; a weak D match, TRBD1 (5 bases). The CDR3 totals 14 residues. Trimming shortened V by 5 bases and J by 8 bases, and 13 bases separated the two germline ends. CDR1 is SGHAT, CDR2 FQNNGV, per germline. CDR3 DNA: TGTGCCAGCAGCCCCGGCCGGGGGGATTCACCCCTCCACTTT. Translation: CASSPGRGDSPLHF. The full variable domain, completed using reference TRBV11-2 and TRBJ1-6, is EAGVAQSPRYKIIEKRQSVAFWCNPISGHATLYWYQQILGQGPKLLIQFQNNGVVDDSQLPKDRFSAERLKGVDSTLKIQPAKLEDSAVYLCASSPGRGDSPLHFGNGTRLTVT.

The rearrangement uses TRBV28 and TRBJ2-7, with a tentative D call TRBD2 (6 bases). The CDR3 contains 14 residues. Trimming left V 3 bases short and J 6 bases short, with 15 bases between. Germline V gene lookup returns CDR1 MDHEN and CDR2 SYDVKM. The CDR3 region is CASSFTGVFREQYF. As DNA, the CDR3 is TGTGCCAGCAGTTTTACGGGGGTTTTTCGCGAGCAGTACTTC.

The J gene is TRBJ2-3, the V gene TRBV7-2, with 7 positions matching TRBD1. Germline V gene data show CDR1 as SGHTA and CDR2 as FQGNSA. This CDR3 is 17 amino acids long. The V segment lost 0 bases and the J segment 1 base; nucleotides outside the gene matches: 7. In DNA form, the CDR3 reads TGTGCCAGCAGCTTAGCCCAGGGGGAACGTGGCACAGATACGCAGTATTTT. Protein: CASSLAQGERGTDTQYF.

The V and J genes are TRBV7-2 and TRBJ2-5; 13 nucleotides match TRBD2. The V gene's germline CDR1 is SGHTA and CDR2 FQGNSA. Germline trimming cut 5 bases from V and 5 bases from J; bases unmatched to any gene: 5. This CDR3 comprises 15 residues. The CDR3 loop is CASSTSGRALETQYF. The DNA for the CDR3 is TGTGCCAGCAGCACTAGCGGGAGGGCCCTGGAGACCCAGTACTTC.

The DNA for the CDR3 is TGTGCCAGCACAGGGGGAAACAATCAGCCCCAGCATTTT. Translating gives CASTGGNNQPQHF. This chain connects TRBV6-6 to TRBJ1-5, with TRBD1 matching over 7 bases. The CDR3 covers 13 residues. CDR1 and CDR2 from the germline V gene are MNHNY and SVGAGI (reference sequence). Unmatched junction bases numbered 3, after V lost 7 bases and J lost 3 bases.

The V gene is TRBV4-1, the J gene TRBJ2-1, with 13 bases fitting TRBD2. This CDR3 is built from 18 residues. Unmatched junction bases numbered 9, after V lost 0 bases and J lost 7 bases. Germline V gives CDR1 MGHRA, CDR2 YSYEKL. The CDR3: CASSQDSGTSGVENEQFF. The DNA for the CDR3 is TGCGCCAGCAGCCAAGATTCGGGGACTAGCGGGGTGGAGAATGAGCAGTTCTTC.

The gene calls are TRBV19 and TRBJ1-6; tentative D call: TRBD1 (5 bases). The length of the CDR3 is 16 residues. CDR1 is LNHDA, CDR2 SQIVND, per germline (reference sequence). V lost 3 bases to trimming and J lost 6 bases, with 15 bases between them. The CDR3 loop reads CASSISTGVGNSPLHF. CDR3 coding DNA: TGTGCCAGTAGTATTTCCACGGGGGTCGGTAATTCACCCCTCCACTTT.

This clone has a handful of counts. This CDR3 reads CASSSRTSGRAKGETQYF. DNA for the CDR3: TGTGCCAGTAGTAGCCGGACTAGCGGGAGGGCCAAAGGAGAGACCCAGTACTTC. The chain joins TRBV19 to TRBJ2-5; 15 bases match TRBD2. After removal of 4 bases from V and 4 bases from J, the junction contained 10 bases not matched to a gene. CDR3 size: 18 residues. Germline values: CDR1 LNHDA, CDR2 SQIVND (reference sequence).

The rearrangement links TRBV7-2 to TRBJ1-5; no definite D call. The V gene's germline CDR1 is SGHTA and CDR2 FQGNSA. With 5 bases removed from V and 6 bases from J, the gap between germline ends came to 11 bases. This CDR3 has 13 amino acids. The CDR3 DNA is TGTGCCAGCAGCCCCGGACGCGCTCAGCCCCAGCATTTT. It translates to CASSPGRAQPQHF.

J is TRBJ1-1 and V is TRBV13, with TRBD1 matching over 7 bases. V gave up 5 bases and J gave up 1 base; unmatched junction bases: 13. This CDR3 region has 17 residues. Germline loops: CDR1 PRHDT, CDR2 FYEKMQ (reference sequence). Here the CDR3 reads CASSTRTGPVGNTEAFF. Here the CDR3 DNA reads TGTGCCAGCAGCACTCGGACAGGCCCCGTGGGGAACACTGAAGCTTTCTTT.

The J gene is TRBJ2-5, the V gene TRBV7-6, with 14 positions matching TRBD2. The CDR3 is 17 residues long. Per the germline V gene, CDR1 is SGHVS and CDR2 is FNYEAQ. Unmatched junction bases numbered 7, after V lost 5 bases and J lost 2 bases. In nucleotides, the CDR3 is TGTGCCAGCAGCGAGGGACTAGCGGGAGCCGGACAAGAGACCCAGTACTTC. This sequence encodes CASSEGLAGAGQETQYF.

The chain couples TRBV7-2 to TRBJ2-7; the match to TRBD1 covers 10 bases. Germline V gene data show CDR1 as SGHTA and CDR2 as FQGNSA. The V gene end was trimmed by 6 bases and the J gene end by 3 bases; junction bases not matched to a gene: 14. This CDR3 has 17 amino acids. CDR3 sequence: CASSTPPGQGVGYEQYF. In nucleotides, the CDR3 is TGTGCCAGCAGTACCCCCCCCGGACAGGGGGTCGGCTACGAGCAGTACTTC.